The present entry profiles one T cell receptor (beta chain) with its context. The antigen remains unidentified. This table comes from immunoSEQ multiplex PCR, and its TCRdb copy is limited to in-frame clones, with some not included. The repertoire has about 10,000 clones, about 65% of them found once; the top ten carry about a quarter. This record comes from a study of tissue T cells after allogeneic stem cell transplantation. The overall study: Samples with visible lymphocytes on H&E were prioritized for sequencing.

Overall study results and limits: Sampling depth was limited, and the cohort was small and clinically varied. In patients and mice, blood and spleen missed much of tissue repertoire. Motif-based clustering found tissue-specific repertoire signatures shared across patients, though few clones were shared.

V lost 8 bases and J lost 0, with 17 bases in between. The CDR3 length is 15 residues. The germline gives CDR1 MDHEN, CDR2 SYDVKM. The source material was tissue from the stomach, sampled at autopsy. The receptor was derived from a male donor at least 60 years old with lung cancer. The gene calls are TRBV28 and TRBJ2-7; D possibly corresponds to TRBD2 (6 bases). CDR3 protein: CASYHAGRPSYEQYF. CDR3 bases: TGTGCCAGCTACCACGCGGGACGCCCCTCCTACGAGCAGTACTTC.